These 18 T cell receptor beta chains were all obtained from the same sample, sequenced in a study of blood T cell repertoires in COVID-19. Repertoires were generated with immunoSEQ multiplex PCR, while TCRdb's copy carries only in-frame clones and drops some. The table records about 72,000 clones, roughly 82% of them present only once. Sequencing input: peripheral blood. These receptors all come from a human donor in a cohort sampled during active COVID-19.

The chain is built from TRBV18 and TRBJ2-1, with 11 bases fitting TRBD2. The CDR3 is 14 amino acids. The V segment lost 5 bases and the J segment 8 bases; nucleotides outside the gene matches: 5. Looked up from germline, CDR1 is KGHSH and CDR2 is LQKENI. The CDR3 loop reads CASSISGGADEQFF. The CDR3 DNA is TGTGCCAGCTCAATTAGCGGGGGGGCCGATGAGCAGTTCTTC.

CDR3 nucleotide sequence: TGCGCCAGCAGCCTCCGGACAGGGCAAGAGAACGAGCAGTACTTC. It translates to CASSLRTGQENEQYF. The rearrangement links TRBV4-1 to TRBJ2-7; TRBD1 agrees at 8 bases. Trimming removed 4 bases from V and 5 bases from J; junction bases left unmatched: 10. Germline values: CDR1 MGHRA, CDR2 YSYEKL. There are 15 residues in the CDR3.

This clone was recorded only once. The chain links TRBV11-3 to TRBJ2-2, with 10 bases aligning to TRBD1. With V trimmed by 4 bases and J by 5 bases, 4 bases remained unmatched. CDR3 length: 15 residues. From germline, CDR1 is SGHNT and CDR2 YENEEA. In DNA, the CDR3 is TGTGCCAGCAGCTGGGGGACAGGGGATACCGGGGAGCTGTTTTTT. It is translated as CASSWGTGDTGELFF.

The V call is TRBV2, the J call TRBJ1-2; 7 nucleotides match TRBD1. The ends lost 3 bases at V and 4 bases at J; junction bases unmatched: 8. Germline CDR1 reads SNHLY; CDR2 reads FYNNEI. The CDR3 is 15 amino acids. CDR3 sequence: CASSDPLTGPYGYTF. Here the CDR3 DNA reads TGTGCCAGCAGTGATCCCCTGACAGGGCCCTATGGCTACACCTTC.

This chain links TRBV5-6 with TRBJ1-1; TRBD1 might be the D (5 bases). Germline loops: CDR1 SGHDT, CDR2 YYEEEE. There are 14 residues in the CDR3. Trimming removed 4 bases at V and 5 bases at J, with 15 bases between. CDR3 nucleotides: TGTGCCAGCAGCCCAATCAGGCGGGGGACTGAAGCTTTCTTT. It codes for CASSPIRRGTEAFF. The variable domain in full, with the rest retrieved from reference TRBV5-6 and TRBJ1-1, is DAGVTQSPTHLIKTRGQQVTLRCSPKSGHDTVSWYQQALGQGPQFIFQYYEEEERQRGNFPDRFSGHQFPNYSSELNVNALLLGDSALYLCASSPIRRGTEAFFGQGTRLTVV.

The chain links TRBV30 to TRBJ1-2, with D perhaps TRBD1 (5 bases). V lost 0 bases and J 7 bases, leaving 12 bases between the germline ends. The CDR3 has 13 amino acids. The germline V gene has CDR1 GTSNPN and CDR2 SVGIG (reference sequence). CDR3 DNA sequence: TGTGCCTGGAGTGTACGGCGTCAGGGTGGCTACACCTTC. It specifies CAWSVRRQGGYTF. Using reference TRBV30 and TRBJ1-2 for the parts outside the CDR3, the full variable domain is SQTIHQWPATLVQPVGSPLSLECTVEGTSNPNLYWYRQAAGRGLQLLFYSVGIGQISSEVPQNLSASRPQDRQFILSSKKLLLSDSGFYLCAWSVRRQGGYTFGSGTRLTVV.

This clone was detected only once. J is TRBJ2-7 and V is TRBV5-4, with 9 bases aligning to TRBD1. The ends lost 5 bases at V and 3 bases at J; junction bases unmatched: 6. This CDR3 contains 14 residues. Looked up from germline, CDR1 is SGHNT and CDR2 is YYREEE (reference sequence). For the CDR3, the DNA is TGTGCCAGCAGACCTGGACAGGGGATCTACGAGCAGTACTTC. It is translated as CASRPGQGIYEQYF.

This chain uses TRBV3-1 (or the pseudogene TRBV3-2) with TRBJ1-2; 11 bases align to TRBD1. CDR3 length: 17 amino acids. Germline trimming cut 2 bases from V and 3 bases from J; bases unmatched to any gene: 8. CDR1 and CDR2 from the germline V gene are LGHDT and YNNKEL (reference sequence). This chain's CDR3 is CASSQTSWTGGDYGYTF. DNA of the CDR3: TGTGCCAGCAGCCAAACTTCCTGGACAGGGGGCGACTATGGCTACACCTTC.

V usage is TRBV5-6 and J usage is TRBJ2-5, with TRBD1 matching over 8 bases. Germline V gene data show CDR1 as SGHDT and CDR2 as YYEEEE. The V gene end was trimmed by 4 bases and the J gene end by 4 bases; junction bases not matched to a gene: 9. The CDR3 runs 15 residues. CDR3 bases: TGTGCCAGCAGCGAACAAACAGGGGGTGGAGAGACCCAGTACTTC. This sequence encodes CASSEQTGGGETQYF.

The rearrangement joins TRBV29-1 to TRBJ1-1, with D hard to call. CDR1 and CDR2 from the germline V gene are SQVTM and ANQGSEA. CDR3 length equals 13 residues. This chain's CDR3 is CSSKSGWNTEAFF. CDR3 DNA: TGCAGTTCGAAGTCGGGGTGGAACACTGAAGCTTTCTTT. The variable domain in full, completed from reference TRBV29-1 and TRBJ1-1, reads SAVISQKPSRDICQRGTSLTIQCQVDSQVTMMFWYRQQPGQSLTLIATANQGSEATYESGFVIDKFPISRPNLTFSTLTVSNMSPEDSSIYLCSSKSGWNTEAFFGQGTRLTVV.

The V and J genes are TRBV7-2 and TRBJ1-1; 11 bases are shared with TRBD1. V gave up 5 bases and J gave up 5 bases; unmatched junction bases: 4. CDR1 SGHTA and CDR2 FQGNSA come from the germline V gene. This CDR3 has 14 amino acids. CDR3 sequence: CASSRTGGFTEAFF. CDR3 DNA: TGTGCCAGCAGCCGGACAGGGGGCTTTACTGAAGCTTTCTTT. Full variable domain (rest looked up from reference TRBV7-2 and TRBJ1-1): GAGVSQSPSNKVTEKGKDVELRCDPISGHTALYWYRQSLGQGLEFLIYFQGNSAPDKSGLPSDRFSAERTGGSVSTLTIQRTQQEDSAVYLCASSRTGGFTEAFFGQGTRLTVV.

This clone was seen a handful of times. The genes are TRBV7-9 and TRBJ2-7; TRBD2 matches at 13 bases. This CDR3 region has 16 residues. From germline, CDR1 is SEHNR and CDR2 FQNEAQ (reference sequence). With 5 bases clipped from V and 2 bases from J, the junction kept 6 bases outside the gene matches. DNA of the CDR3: TGTGCCAGCAGCGCACCCACTAGCGGGGGGGCCTACGAGCAGTACTTC. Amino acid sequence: CASSAPTSGGAYEQYF.

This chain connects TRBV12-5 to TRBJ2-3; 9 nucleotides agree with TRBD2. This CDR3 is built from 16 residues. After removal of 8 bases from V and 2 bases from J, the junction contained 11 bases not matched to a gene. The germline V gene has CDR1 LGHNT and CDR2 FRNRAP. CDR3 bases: TGTGCTAGTCGAGAACCGGGACTAGCTAACACAGATACGCAGTATTTT. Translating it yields CASREPGLANTDTQYF.

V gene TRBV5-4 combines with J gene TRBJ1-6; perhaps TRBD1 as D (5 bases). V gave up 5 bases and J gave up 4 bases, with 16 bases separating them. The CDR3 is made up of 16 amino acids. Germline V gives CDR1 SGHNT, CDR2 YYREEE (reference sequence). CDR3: CASSPGGVEYNSPLHF. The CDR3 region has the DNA TGTGCCAGCAGTCCCGGGGGGGTGGAGTATAATTCACCCCTCCACTTT.

The CDR3 DNA follows: TGTGCCAGCAGCCAAGCTGGGCTAGCGGGGGGGGACGAGCAGTACTTC. Residues: CASSQAGLAGGDEQYF. This sequence joins TRBV4-2 and TRBJ2-7; 12 bases map to TRBD2. The CDR3 has 16 residues. The germline CDR1 and CDR2 sequences are LGHNA and YNFKEQ. The V segment lost 1 base and the J segment 5 bases; nucleotides outside the gene matches: 6.

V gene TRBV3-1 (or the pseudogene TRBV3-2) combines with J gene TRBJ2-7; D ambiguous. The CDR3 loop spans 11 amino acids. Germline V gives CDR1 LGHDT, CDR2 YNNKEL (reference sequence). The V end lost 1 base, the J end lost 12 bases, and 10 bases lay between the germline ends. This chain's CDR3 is CASSQVSRLYF. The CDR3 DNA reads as TGTGCCAGCAGCCAAGTTTCCAGGTTGTACTTC.

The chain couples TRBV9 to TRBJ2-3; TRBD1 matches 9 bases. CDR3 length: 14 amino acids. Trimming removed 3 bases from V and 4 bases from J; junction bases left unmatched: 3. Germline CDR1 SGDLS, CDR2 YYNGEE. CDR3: CASSAGQGSDTQYF. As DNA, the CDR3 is TGTGCCAGCAGCGCGGGACAGGGTTCAGATACGCAGTATTTT.

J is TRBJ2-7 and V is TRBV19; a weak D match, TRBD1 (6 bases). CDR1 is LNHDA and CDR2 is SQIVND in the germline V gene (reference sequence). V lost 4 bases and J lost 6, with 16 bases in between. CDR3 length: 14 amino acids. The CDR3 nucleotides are TGTGCCAGTAGTACCGGGACACGGTCGGGCGAGCAGTACTTC. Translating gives CASSTGTRSGEQYF. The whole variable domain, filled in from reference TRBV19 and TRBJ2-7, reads DGGITQSPKYLFRKEGQNVTLSCEQNLNHDAMYWYRQDPGQGLRLIYYSQIVNDFQKGDIAEGYSVSREKKESFPLTVTSAQKNPTAFYLCASSTGTRSGEQYFGPGTRLTVT.